One sample yielded the 7 T cell receptor beta chains listed below, sequenced in a study of regulatory T cells in long-lasting Graves disease. Building of the TCR beta libraries involved iRepertoire HTBI primers and Arm-PCR of CDR3 regions. One entry per CDR3 protein, called by TCRdb with MiXCR from the multiplex PCR reads. This table holds hundreds of thousands of distinct CDR3 sequences, about a sixth found once. The time point is: newly diagnosed GD, antithyroid drugs for less than 3 months. Isolated PBMC RNA provided the starting material for the TCR library. This same sample was also part of a study on T cells in Graves' hyperthyroidism and ophthalmopathy.

Sequenced here: peripheral blood mononuclear cells (PBMCs), sampled at new diagnosis, from a patient treated with antithyroid drugs. Receptors were obtained from a man aged 35-49 years with Graves disease.

This rearrangement joins TRBV29-1 to TRBJ2-1; the match to TRBD1 covers 8 bases. Unmatched junction bases numbered 2, after V lost 6 bases and J lost 1 base. From germline, CDR1 is SQVTM and CDR2 ANQGSEA. CDR3 length equals 13 residues. As DNA, the CDR3 is TGCAGCGTACAGGGGGAGTCCTACAATGAGCAGTTCTTC. Translation: CSVQGESYNEQFF.

This clonotype was found a few times. The chain couples TRBV20-1 to TRBJ1-5, with no clear D. CDR1 is DFQATT and CDR2 is SNEGSKA in the germline V gene (reference sequence). The ends were cut back, 3 bases at V and 4 bases at J, with 7 bases in the middle. The CDR3 contains 12 residues. The CDR3 sequence is CSARRRNQPQHF. Written as DNA, the CDR3 is TGCAGTGCTAGGCGGCGTAATCAGCCCCAGCATTTT.

This clonotype was seen more than once but under ten times. The J gene is TRBJ1-6, the V gene TRBV14, with 8 positions matching TRBD1. V lost 4 bases to trimming and J lost 3 bases; unmatched junction nucleotides: 5. The germline CDR1 and CDR2 sequences are SGHDN and FVKESK. This CDR3 is built from 16 residues. The CDR3 region is CASSRATGVYNSPLHF. CDR3 coding DNA: TGTGCCAGCAGCCGAGCGACAGGGGTCTATAATTCACCCCTCCACTTT.

The chain is built from TRBV6-5 and TRBJ1-6, with TRBD1 as a possible D gene (5 bases). Trimming pared 2 bases from V and 8 bases from J, leaving 13 bases between. Germline V lookup: CDR1 MNHEY, CDR2 SVGAGI. The CDR3 covers 15 residues. CDR3 sequence: CASSYGLTGDSPLHF. CDR3 bases: TGTGCCAGCAGTTACGGATTAACAGGAGATTCACCCCTCCACTTT.

There are many counts of this clonotype. This CDR3 is missing its conserved last phenylalanine or tryptophan, likely due to a read error. Because the CDR3's place on the DNA is in doubt, the DNA is left out and the CDR3 is given as listed by TCRdb. The chain carries TRBV12-3 or TRBV12-4 and TRBJ1-1. The CDR3 spans 12 residues, counting both ends. The CDR3 sequence: CASSAGPRLKKV.

This clonotype was detected ten times or more. The V call is TRBV27, the J call TRBJ2-7, with D unclear. V was trimmed by 2 bases and J by 0 bases, leaving 11 bases between them. Germline CDR1 and CDR2: MNHEY and SMNVEV (reference sequence). CDR3 size: 15 residues. This chain's CDR3 is CASSLREPSSYEQYF. CDR3 nucleotides: TGTGCCAGCAGTTTAAGGGAACCGAGCTCCTACGAGCAGTACTTC.

The chain combines TRBV5-1 with TRBJ2-7, with 7 bases fitting TRBD1. Unmatched junction bases numbered 7, after V lost 4 bases and J lost 0 bases. CDR1 SGHRS and CDR2 YFSETQ come from the germline V gene. This CDR3 has 15 residues. DNA of the CDR3: TGCGCCAGCAGCGTGGGACAGTCAAGCTCCTACGAGCAGTACTTC. It specifies CASSVGQSSSYEQYF.